Below, 17 T cell receptor beta chains from the same sample are listed, as sequenced in a study of T cell responses to AZD1222 COVID-19 vaccine. The repertoire was sequenced with immunoSEQ multiplex PCR; TCRdb's copy has only in-frame clones and lacks some. Counted here are 100,000 to 110,000 clones, roughly 91% occurring once; the ten biggest clones make up more than 1.5%. The specimen comprised peripheral blood, sampled on day 0 of AZD1222 vaccination. These receptors came from an adult in good health.

V usage is TRBV5-1 and J usage is TRBJ2-7, with TRBD1 identical over 10 bases. The CDR3 runs to 15 residues. The germline CDR1 and CDR2 sequences are SGHRS and YFSETQ. Unmatched junction bases numbered 7, after V lost 6 bases and J lost 1 base. The CDR3 loop is CASTYRTGGSYEQYF. DNA for the CDR3: TGCGCCAGCACCTACCGGACAGGGGGATCCTACGAGCAGTACTTC. The entire variable domain, with the rest obtained from reference TRBV5-1 and TRBJ2-7, is as follows: KAGVTQTPRYLIKTRGQQVTLSCSPISGHRSVSWYQQTPGQGLQFLFEYFSETQRNKGNFPGRFSGRQFSNSRSEMNVSTLELGDSALYLCASTYRTGGSYEQYFGPGTRLTVT.

This chain uses TRBV7-9 with TRBJ1-1, with D tentatively TRBD1 (6 bases). V was shortened by 4 bases and J by 4 bases, with 10 bases between the two germline ends. The CDR3 runs to 13 residues. In germline, CDR1 is SEHNR, CDR2 FQNEAQ (reference sequence). The CDR3 sequence: CASSWDISTEAFF. The CDR3 DNA reads as TGTGCCAGCAGCTGGGACATTAGCACTGAAGCTTTCTTT.

The chain carries TRBV5-1 and TRBJ2-3; D may be TRBD2 (5 bases). CDR1 is SGHRS, CDR2 YFSETQ, per germline. Trimming shortened V by 4 bases and J by 4 bases, and 7 bases separated the two germline ends. The CDR3 has 12 residues. This chain's CDR3 is CASSPGADTQYF. The CDR3 nucleotides read TGCGCCAGCAGCCCCGGGGCAGATACGCAGTATTTT.

The CDR3: CASSFLDNYGYTF. In DNA, the CDR3 is TGTGCCAGCAGCTTTTTAGATAACTATGGCTACACCTTC. V usage is TRBV7-8 and J usage is TRBJ1-2; D is uncertain. This CDR3 region has 13 residues. CDR1 is SGHVS and CDR2 is FQNEAQ in the germline V gene. V was trimmed by 3 bases and J by 1 base, leaving 6 bases between them.

The count of this clone is one. This sequence joins TRBV7-9 and TRBJ1-4; no reliable D call. Trimming removed 3 bases from V and 2 bases from J, with 10 bases in between. The V gene's germline CDR1 is SEHNR and CDR2 FQNEAQ (reference sequence). This CDR3 has 15 amino acids. The CDR3 nucleotides are TGTGCCAGCAGCTTCCCCTCCACCACTAATGAAAAACTGTTTTTT. Protein sequence: CASSFPSTTNEKLFF.

The V and J genes are TRBV4-1 and TRBJ2-7; 7 bases map to TRBD1. Germline V gene lookup returns CDR1 MGHRA and CDR2 YSYEKL. With V trimmed by 4 bases and J by 0 bases, 3 bases remained unmatched. This CDR3 spans 14 amino acids. The CDR3 bases are TGCGCCAGCAGCCCTAGGACAGGCTCCTACGAGCAGTACTTC. Encoded protein: CASSPRTGSYEQYF.

DNA for the CDR3: TGTGCCAGCAGTGAATTCTTCGGGCTTTTTGATGAGCAGTTCTTC. Its protein product is CASSEFFGLFDEQFF. V gene TRBV6-1 combines with J gene TRBJ2-1; D is unresolved. Trimming left V 2 bases short and J 8 bases short, with 16 bases between. Germline CDR1 reads MNHNS; CDR2 reads SASEGT. This CDR3 is built from 15 residues.

The rearrangement links TRBV6-5 to TRBJ1-1, with unresolved D. Trimming removed 7 bases from V and 1 base from J, with 10 bases in between. Germline V gene lookup returns CDR1 MNHEY and CDR2 SVGAGI. CDR3 length: 13 amino acids. CDR3 in DNA: TGTGCCAGCATGGTATCAGGGAACACTGAAGCTTTCTTT. This encodes CASMVSGNTEAFF.

The V gene is TRBV10-3, the J gene TRBJ1-4; D unresolved. Trimming shortened V by 10 bases and J by 0 bases, and 9 bases separated the two germline ends. This CDR3 is built from 13 residues. Germline CDR1 is ENHRY and CDR2 is SYGVKD. This CDR3 is CATTRATNEKLFF. Here the CDR3 DNA reads TGTGCCACGACAAGGGCAACTAATGAAAAACTGTTTTTT.

J is TRBJ1-2 and V is TRBV9, with 7 bases identical to TRBD1. The CDR3 length is 14 residues. V lost 2 bases, J lost 5 bases, and 6 bases stayed unmatched. Germline CDR1 SGDLS, CDR2 YYNGEE. CDR3 bases: TGTGCCAGCAGCGTCGGGACAGACACTTATGGCTACACCTTC. It codes for CASSVGTDTYGYTF.

V gene TRBV5-6 combines with J gene TRBJ2-2; D may be TRBD1 or TRBD2 (5 bases each). The germline V gene has CDR1 SGHDT and CDR2 YYEEEE. The CDR3 sequence is 15 residues long. Trimming removed 1 base at V and 5 bases at J, with 12 bases between. The CDR3 DNA reads TGTGCCAGCAGCTTGAACCCAGGGAGTACCGGGGAGCTGTTTTTT. Amino acid sequence: CASSLNPGSTGELFF.

The table lists this clone with a count of one. The CDR3 DNA reads as TGTGCCTGGACGAGAGTCACAACGGAGCAGTTCTTC. Protein: CAWTRVTTEQFF. The rearrangement links TRBV30 to TRBJ2-1; the D is unclear. Germline V gives CDR1 GTSNPN, CDR2 SVGIG (reference sequence). Trimming removed 4 bases at V and 10 bases at J, with 14 bases between. The CDR3 contains 12 residues.

The genes are TRBV5-1 and TRBJ1-4, with TRBD1 matching over 7 bases. CDR1 and CDR2 from the germline V gene are SGHRS and YFSETQ. The CDR3 covers 16 residues. The ends lost 1 base at V and 7 bases at J; junction bases unmatched: 10. The CDR3 DNA sequence: TGCGCCAGCAGCTTGTCCAGCAGACAGGGCACTGAAAAACTGTTTTTT. Its protein product is CASSLSSRQGTEKLFF.

This clone appeared a single time. The chain uses TRBV27 and TRBJ1-1; no clear D gene. V gave up 7 bases and J gave up 1 base, with 13 bases separating them. The CDR3 covers 14 residues. Looked up from germline, CDR1 is MNHEY and CDR2 is SMNVEV (reference sequence). The CDR3 bases are TGTGCCAGCACCCCTTGGGCGGGGAACACTGAAGCTTTCTTT. Translating gives CASTPWAGNTEAFF.

V usage is TRBV11-2 and J usage is TRBJ1-2; D possibly corresponds to TRBD1 (6 bases). V lost 5 bases and J lost 6, with 16 bases in between. The CDR3 is made up of 14 amino acids. Germline lookup yields CDR1 SGHAT and CDR2 FQNNGV. DNA for the CDR3: TGTGCCAGCAGCGCCCGACAGGTTAAACATGGCTACACCTTC. Its translation is CASSARQVKHGYTF.

The rearrangement joins TRBV12-5 to TRBJ2-1; tentatively, D is TRBD2 (6 bases). The CDR3 has 17 residues. From germline, CDR1 is LGHNT and CDR2 FRNRAP. The V end was cut by 5 bases, the J end by 7 bases, with 24 bases between. CDR3 region: CASGLTRDSSRGNEQFF. Here the CDR3 DNA reads TGTGCTAGTGGTCTGACCCGGGACTCCTCTAGGGGTAATGAGCAGTTCTTC. Using reference TRBV12-5 and TRBJ2-1 for the parts outside the CDR3, the full variable domain is DARVTQTPRHKVTEMGQEVTMRCQPILGHNTVFWYRQTMMQGLELLAYFRNRAPLDDSGMPKDRFSAEMPDATLATLKIQPSEPRDSAVYFCASGLTRDSSRGNEQFFGPGTRLTVL.

The V call is TRBV5-4, the J call TRBJ2-1, with D perhaps assigned TRBD1 or TRBD2 (5 bases each). V was clipped by 6 bases and J by 9 bases, with 19 bases between them. The CDR3 runs 14 residues. The V gene's germline CDR1 is SGHNT and CDR2 YYREEE (reference sequence). The DNA for the CDR3 is TGTGCCAGCAACTCCCAGGGTGGGAGATTTGAGCAGTTCTTC. The encoded protein is CASNSQGGRFEQFF.